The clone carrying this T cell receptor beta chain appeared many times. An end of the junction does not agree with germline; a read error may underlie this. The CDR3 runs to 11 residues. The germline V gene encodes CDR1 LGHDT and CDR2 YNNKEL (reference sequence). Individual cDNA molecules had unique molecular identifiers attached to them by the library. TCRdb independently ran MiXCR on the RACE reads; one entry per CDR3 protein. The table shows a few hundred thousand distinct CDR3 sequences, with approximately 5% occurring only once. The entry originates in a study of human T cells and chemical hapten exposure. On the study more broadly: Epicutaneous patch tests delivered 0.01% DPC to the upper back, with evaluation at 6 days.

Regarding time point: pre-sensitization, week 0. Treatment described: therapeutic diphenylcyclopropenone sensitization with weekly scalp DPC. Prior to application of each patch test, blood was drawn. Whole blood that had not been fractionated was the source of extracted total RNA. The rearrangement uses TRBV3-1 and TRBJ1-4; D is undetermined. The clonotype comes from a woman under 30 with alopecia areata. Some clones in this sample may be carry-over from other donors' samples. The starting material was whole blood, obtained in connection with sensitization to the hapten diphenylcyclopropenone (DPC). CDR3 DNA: TGTGCCAGCAGTCAAGGGGAAAAACTGTTTTTT. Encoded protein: CASSQGEKLFF.